This entry is about one T cell receptor beta chain. What it binds is unknown. Here the CDR3 omits its conserved ending phenylalanine or tryptophan, so a read error is the likely source. The limits of the CDR3 on the DNA are not certain, so only TCRdb's listed CDR3 is given. The sample belongs to a study of OX40 agonist ivuxolimab in advanced cancers. Overall study context: Prior anti-PD-1, anti-PD-L1 or anti-CTLA-4 therapy was allowed; about 39% had some. Partial responses occurred in three patients (one hepatocellular carcinoma, two cutaneous melanoma). General study findings and limits: At 0.1 to 3.0 mg/kg and by week 6, CD4+ and CD8+ T cells in the blood had expanded clonally.

Only in-frame clones appear in the TCRdb table, and some are missing; sequencing was by immunoSEQ multiplex PCR. Among 50,000 to 70,000 clones, roughly 90% were seen once, and the ten largest hold approximately 1%. Prior autoimmune disease or systemic immunosuppression barred patients. A total of 10 residues make up the CDR3, ends included. Per germline, CDR1 SGDLS and CDR2 YYNGEE. This chain links TRBV9 with TRBJ1-2. The sequence was obtained from an adult with an advanced solid tumor such as melanoma, head and neck, liver or kidney cancer. The material sequenced was CD4+ or CD8+ T cells sorted from blood, taken in a trial of the OX40 agonist ivuxolimab. The chain's CDR3 is CASSVSEPPL.